This T cell receptor beta chain was profiled in a study of shared clonotypes between healthy human individuals. Deep-level assay runs were performed. Produced via immunoSEQ multiplex PCR; TCRdb's table is partial and in-frame only. The sample lists roughly 480,000 clones; around 80% were seen once. The V gene lost 8 bases and the J gene lost 2 bases, with 13 bases spanning the gap. CDR3 length: 14 amino acids. Germline V lookup: CDR1 SGHTA, CDR2 FQGNSA. The chain is built from TRBV7-2 and TRBJ2-1; tentatively, D is TRBD1 or TRBD2 (5 bases each). The sequence came from a woman between 35 and 50 years old in good health. Some clones in this sample may be carry-over from other donors' samples. Sequenced: PBMCs. CDR3 sequence: CASRARGAYNEQFF. The CDR3 region has the DNA TGTGCCAGCCGAGCGAGGGGCGCCTACAATGAGCAGTTCTTC.